Here is one T cell receptor (beta chain) with its context. What this receptor recognizes is not known. No per-base quality is available; no much larger clone lies one base away. Another Seattle source contributed samples from volunteer blood donors who had recovered from COVID-19. The collaborating institutions used their own protocols to collect whole blood in K2EDTA tubes. Collaborator samples were shipped for TCRbeta analysis as frozen whole blood, isolated PBMCs, or DNA extracted from either sample type. The cysteine opens and the phenylalanine closes a CDR3 of 16 amino acids. Only CDR3 DNA is held: 48 bases, read in frame from base 1. Unmatched junction bases come to 9, with V trimmed by 5 bases and J by 5 bases. The germline V gene provides CDR1 MDHEN and CDR2 SYDVKM. TCRbeta CDR3 regions were amplified from genomic DNA by means of the immunoSEQ Assay, a bias-controlled multiplex PCR. As for the authors' bioinformatics: The number of nucleated cells in each sample was estimated by amplification of reference gene primers within the assay. To quantify the absolute abundance of each unique TCRbeta CDR3 rearrangement, sequence reads were collapsed and filtered. For each sample, productive Simpson clonality was calculated by taking the square root of Simpson's diversity index across productive rearrangements. This immuneACCESS table, as held by TCRdb, lists in-frame sequences with V and J called but not all clones. Of the missing ones, under half trace to an unresolved V gene in checked studies; the others have no known cause. The V and J calls and clone size are taken from that table; D and trimming were inferred from the DNA. The sample profile shows 240,000 or so clones; around 83% of them were found once. The top ten hold about 1.9% of the sample.

This entry is derived from a study of blood T cell repertoires in COVID-19 (dated by TCRdb to between 2020 and 2021). With respect to the entire study: The collaborator samples originated in the United States, Italy and Spain and spanned the acute and convalescent phases of COVID-19. Samples came from the ongoing ImmuneRACE study (first 160 participants) plus 1,254 subjects from 6 global collaborators. Where available, HLA class I and class II types were obtained from metadata supplied by the sample provider rather than from assay-based typing. Subjects who had been exposed to COVID-19, were actively infected with it, or had recovered from it provided the deeply sampled blood TCRbeta repertoires that made up the dataset. The repertoires were released in a freely available public database intended as a resource for research on the immune response to SARS-CoV-2. Nearly every sample came with metadata listing a de-identified subject ID, COVID-19 status, age in years and sex. The material from the prospective study consisted of cDNA or gDNA derived from T cells, B-cell-depleted T cells, or PBMCs.

General conclusions and limits of the study: How much clinical and demographic metadata was included differed by source and by participant, and the metadata was provided uncurated.

The source is a man under 40 who had recovered from COVID-19. The sample consisted of peripheral blood. The V and J segments used are TRBV28 and TRBJ2-2, and 9 bases in between align with TRBD1. Read as DNA, the sequence is TGTGCCAGCAGTGAGACACAGGGGGCGCTAACCGGGGAGCTGTTTTTT. Translated, this is CASSETQGALTGELFF. Extended through the reference TRBV28 and TRBJ2-2 proteins, this CDR3 yields the full variable domain: DVKVTQSSRYLVKRTGEKVFLECVQDMDHENMFWYRQDPGLGLRLIYFSYDVKMKEKGDIPEGYSVSREKKERFSLILESASTNQTSMYLCASSETQGALTGELFFGEGSRLTVL.